This T cell receptor (beta chain) was sequenced for a study of blood T cell repertoires in COVID-19. Study background: Samples representing acute and convalescent COVID-19 were sourced from the United States, Italy and Spain. T cells, B-cell-depleted T cells, or PBMCs provided the cDNA or gDNA that served as material.

J was trimmed by 9 bases and V by 4 bases; bases with no gene match: 8. This CDR3 has 14 residues. CDR1 is SGHDN and CDR2 is FVKESK in the germline V gene. Source study methods: Nucleated cell counts were estimated from reference gene primer amplification. Profiling relied on immunoSEQ multiplex PCR, and the TCRdb table lists in-frame clones only, not all of them. For V, J and clone size, that table is used; D and trimming come from the DNA. The sample lists around 150,000 clones, about nine tenths occurring once. This chain links TRBV14 with TRBJ2-7; TRBD2 matches 11 bases. The sample taken for sequencing was peripheral blood. The receptor's source is a man in his fifties or sixties with active or convalescent COVID-19. The chain's CDR3 is CASSLTTSGIGQYF. CDR3 coding DNA: TGTGCCAGCAGCCTGACGACTAGCGGGATCGGGCAGTACTTC. Supplemented by reference TRBV14 and TRBJ2-7, the full variable domain reads EAGVTQFPSHSVIEKGQTVTLRCDPISGHDNLYWYRRVMGKEIKFLLHFVKESKQDESGMPNNRFLAERTGGTYSTLKVQPAELEDSGVYFCASSLTTSGIGQYFGPGTRLTVT.